This entry concerns a single T cell receptor beta chain. Its cognate antigen is unknown. Using its own MiXCR run on the reads, TCRdb lists one record per CDR3 protein. The sample lists about 570,000 distinct CDR3 sequences, around two fifths seen once, with about half in the top ten. These data are taken from a study of T cell repertoires in cytomegalovirus infection. At the level of the study: CMV epitopes in the study were HLA-C-restricted (recently identified) and HLA-B-restricted (well studied). Shared public TCR beta signatures pointed to both CMV infection and a matching HLA type. Regarding the study as a whole: There were HLA-C-restricted CMV-specific TCR beta clonotypes dominating the ex vivo response.

The sequences come from cultured PBMCs, collected from culture after CMV antigen stimulation. This sequence originates from a human donor in good health (CMV status not recorded). Some clones in this sample may be carry-over from other donors' samples.

The CDR3 DNA follows: TGTGCCAGCAGCCTAACACCGGATTCCTACAATGAGCAGTTCTTC. It yields the protein CASSLTPDSYNEQFF. The rearrangement uses TRBV7-8 and TRBJ2-1; unclear D gene. The CDR3 sequence is 15 residues long. CDR1 is SGHVS and CDR2 is FQNEAQ in the germline V gene. Trimming stripped 5 bases from V and 1 base from J, with 12 bases between. The whole variable domain, filled in from reference TRBV7-8 and TRBJ2-1, reads GAGVSQSPRYKVAKRGQDVALRCDPISGHVSLFWYQQALGQGPEFLTYFQNEAQLDKSGLPSDRFFAERPEGSVSTLKIQRTQQEDSAVYLCASSLTPDSYNEQFFGPGTRLTVL.